This T cell receptor beta chain originates from a study of blood T cell repertoires in COVID-19. Recovery meant two consecutive negative NP/OP PCR tests, professional clearance, or resolved symptoms. Germline loops: CDR1 SGHRS, CDR2 YFSETQ. The CDR3 runs 18 residues. V lost 0 bases, J lost 0 bases, and 9 bases stayed unmatched. Using immunoSEQ multiplex PCR, the repertoire was profiled, and TCRdb retains in-frame clones only, with some absent. The data contain hundreds of thousands of clones, 70% to 90% of them seen just once; the ten biggest clones take up under 2%. The chain carries TRBV5-1 and TRBJ2-7; the match to TRBD1 covers 10 bases. The sequence derives from a woman aged 45-60 years who had recovered from COVID-19. Sequenced input: PBMCs or T cells enriched from blood (not recorded which). The CDR3 here is CASSLEPWTGGYSYEQYF. The CDR3 DNA reads TGCGCCAGCAGCTTGGAGCCCTGGACAGGGGGTTACTCCTACGAGCAGTACTTC.